This entry concerns a single T cell receptor beta chain. The V and J ends lost 1 base and 2 bases, in that order; junction bases with no gene match: 7. The CDR3 is 16 amino acids. Per the germline V gene, CDR1 is SEHNR and CDR2 is FQNEAQ (reference sequence). Here immunoSEQ multiplex PCR was the method, and the copy in TCRdb shows in-frame clones only, minus some. The top ten hold about 3% of the sample, which has approximately 150,000 clones, approximately 92% seen once. The entry originates in a study of control samples from healthy donors and cancer patients. The TCR comes from a man aged 30 to 45 in good health. The sample was blood. The chain combines TRBV7-9 with TRBJ1-2, with 7 bases aligning to TRBD1. CDR3: CASSLGRTGANYGYTF. CDR3 nucleotides: TGTGCCAGCAGCTTAGGACGGACAGGAGCAAACTATGGCTACACCTTC.